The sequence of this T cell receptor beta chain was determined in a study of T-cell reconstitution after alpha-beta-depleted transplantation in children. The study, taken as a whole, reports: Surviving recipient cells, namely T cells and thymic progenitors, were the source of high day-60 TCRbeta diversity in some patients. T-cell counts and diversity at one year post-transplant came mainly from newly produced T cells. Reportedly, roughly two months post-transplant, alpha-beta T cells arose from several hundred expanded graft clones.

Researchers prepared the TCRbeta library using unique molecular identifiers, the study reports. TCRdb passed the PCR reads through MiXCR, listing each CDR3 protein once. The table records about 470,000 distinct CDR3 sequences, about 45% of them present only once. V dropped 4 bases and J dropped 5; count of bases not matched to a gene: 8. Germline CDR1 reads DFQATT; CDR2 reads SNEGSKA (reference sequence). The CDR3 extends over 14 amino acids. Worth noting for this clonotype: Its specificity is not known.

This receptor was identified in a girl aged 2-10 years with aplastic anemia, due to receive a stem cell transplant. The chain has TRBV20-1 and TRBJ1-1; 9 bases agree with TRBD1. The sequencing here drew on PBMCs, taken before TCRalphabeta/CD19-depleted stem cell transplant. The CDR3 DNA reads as TGCAGTGCTATTCATACAGGGGGCTGGACTGAAGCTTTCTTT. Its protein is CSAIHTGGWTEAFF.